This T cell receptor beta chain was observed in a study of T cell repertoires and HLA-DP antigens. Remarks on this clone: Antigen specificity is unknown.

TCRdb keeps only in-frame clones here, not all; method: immunoSEQ multiplex PCR. The sample contains around 90,000 clones, more than 75% of which appear only once. J gave up 0 bases and V 5 bases, and 16 bases lay outside the gene matches. The CDR3 sequence is 19 residues long. CDR1 is SGHTA and CDR2 is FQGNSA in the germline V gene. This chain joins TRBV7-2 and TRBJ1-2, with 9 bases matching TRBD1. This clonotype was obtained from a man aged 50-60 years in good health and CMV-seronegative. Sequenced material: CD4+ T cells from PBMCs. Here the CDR3 DNA reads TGTGCCAGCAGCCTTTCCTACAGGGGGCCAATAACCACTAACTATGGCTACACCTTC. It codes for CASSLSYRGPITTNYGYTF.